The clone carrying this TCR beta chain has a count of ten or more. The data originate from a study of spatial heterogeneity in lung cancer. Study overall: The mean occurrence of each unique TCR and UMI combination in raw reads exceeded nine.

The V gene's germline CDR1 is SQVTM and CDR2 ANQGSEA. CDR3 length: 12 amino acids. Trimming shortened V by 3 bases and J by 4 bases, and 9 bases separated the two germline ends. The time point was: blood at routine non-recurrence follow-up after resection. Material for sequencing was whole RNA from tumor, nontumor lung or frozen PBMC, left unsorted. A distinct unique molecular identifier was carried by each TCR cDNA molecule. TCRdb redid the calling of the 5' RACE reads with MiXCR, one entry per CDR3 protein. The table has about 120,000 distinct CDR3 sequences, 9% to 15% seen once. The chain uses TRBV29-1 and TRBJ1-2; D is uncertain. The sequence derives from a male donor with early-stage non-small cell lung cancer. The sample here was PBMCs, taken at follow-up. The CDR3 region is CSVDQQLYGYTF. The CDR3 DNA is TGCAGCGTTGACCAACAGCTCTATGGCTACACCTTC.